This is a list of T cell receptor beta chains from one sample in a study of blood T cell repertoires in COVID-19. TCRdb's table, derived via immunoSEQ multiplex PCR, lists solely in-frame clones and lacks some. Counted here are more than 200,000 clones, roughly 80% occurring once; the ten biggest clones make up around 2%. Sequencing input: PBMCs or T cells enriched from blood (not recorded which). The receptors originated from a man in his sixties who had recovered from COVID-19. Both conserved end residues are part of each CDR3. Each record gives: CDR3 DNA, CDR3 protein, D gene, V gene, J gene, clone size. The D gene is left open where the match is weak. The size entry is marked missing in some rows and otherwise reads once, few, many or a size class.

CDR3 DNA: TGTGCCAGCAGCTTAGAGGGGGCGTCCTCTGGAAACACCATATATTTT
CDR3 protein: CASSLEGASSGNTIYF
D gene: TRBD1
V gene: TRBV7-9
J gene: TRBJ1-3
clone size: -

CDR3 DNA: TGTGCCAGCAGCCTAGGTCCCGGGGAGCTGTTTTTT
CDR3 protein: CASSLGPGELFF
D gene: -
V gene: TRBV5-8
J gene: TRBJ2-2
clone size: -

CDR3 DNA: TGTGCCAGCAGCCTCACACTGAACACTGAAGCTTTCTTT
CDR3 protein: CASSLTLNTEAFF
D gene: -
V gene: TRBV7-9
J gene: TRBJ1-1
clone size: -

CDR3 DNA: TGTGCCAGCAAGGGGTCTGCAACTAATGAAAAACTGTTTTTT
CDR3 protein: CASKGSATNEKLFF
D gene: -
V gene: TRBV6-5
J gene: TRBJ1-4
clone size: -

CDR3 DNA: TGTGCCAGCAGCTCCGGGACAGGGCGGGAGCCCCAGCATTTT
CDR3 protein: CASSSGTGREPQHF
D gene: TRBD1
V gene: TRBV7-8
J gene: TRBJ1-5
clone size: -

CDR3 DNA: TGTGCCAGCAGCCCCAGGGTCGAGCGGGGCCAAAATGAGCAGTTCTTC
CDR3 protein: CASSPRVERGQNEQFF
D gene: TRBD2
V gene: TRBV7-8
J gene: TRBJ2-1
clone size: -

CDR3 DNA: TGTGCTAGTGGTTTGGAGCTTGCGGTGAATGAGCAGTTCTTC
CDR3 protein: CASGLELAVNEQFF
D gene: -
V gene: TRBV12-5
J gene: TRBJ2-1
clone size: once

CDR3 DNA: TGTGCCACCATGGGCCGGGAGACGGTAATGAACACTGAAGCTTTCTTT
CDR3 protein: CATMGRETVMNTEAFF
D gene: -
V gene: TRBV6-6
J gene: TRBJ1-1
clone size: few

CDR3 DNA: TGCGCCAGCAGCCCACAGGGTAATGGCTACACCTTC
CDR3 protein: CASSPQGNGYTF
D gene: -
V gene: TRBV5-1
J gene: TRBJ1-2
clone size: -

CDR3 DNA: TGCGCCAGCAGCCAAGATACCCCGGGGGAAAAACTGTTTTTT
CDR3 protein: CASSQDTPGEKLFF
D gene: -
V gene: TRBV4-3
J gene: TRBJ1-4
clone size: few

CDR3 DNA: TGTGCCAGCAGCCAGGAGGGCGGGGCGCACTACGAGCAGTACTTC
CDR3 protein: CASSQEGGAHYEQYF
D gene: -
V gene: TRBV7-8
J gene: TRBJ2-7
clone size: -

CDR3 DNA: TGTGCCAGCAGGAGAACAGGGGGAAACACCGGGGAGCTGTTTTTT
CDR3 protein: CASRRTGGNTGELFF
D gene: TRBD1
V gene: TRBV11-2
J gene: TRBJ2-2
clone size: -

CDR3 DNA: TGTGCCAGCAGCCCCCTGGGGGCAAACACAGATACGCAGTATTTT
CDR3 protein: CASSPLGANTDTQYF
D gene: -
V gene: TRBV9
J gene: TRBJ2-3
clone size: -

CDR3 DNA: TGTGCCATCCCCCGGGACAGTAATGAAAAACTGTTTTTT
CDR3 protein: CAIPRDSNEKLFF
D gene: TRBD1
V gene: TRBV7-2
J gene: TRBJ1-4
clone size: -

CDR3 DNA: TGTGCCAGTAGTATAGGGACAGGGGGATACACCGGGGAGCTGTTTTTT
CDR3 protein: CASSIGTGGYTGELFF
D gene: TRBD1
V gene: TRBV19
J gene: TRBJ2-2
clone size: once

CDR3 DNA: TGCGCCAGCAGCCAAGATGTGACAAGGGGGCCGAACACTGAAGCTTTCTTT
CDR3 protein: CASSQDVTRGPNTEAFF
D gene: TRBD1
V gene: TRBV4-1
J gene: TRBJ1-1
clone size: -

CDR3 DNA: TGCAGCGTACGGGATGACAGGTCCTCCTACGAGCAGTACTTC
CDR3 protein: CSVRDDRSSYEQYF
D gene: -
V gene: TRBV29-1
J gene: TRBJ2-7
clone size: -

CDR3 DNA: TGTGCCAGCAGCCTGACAGAGGCCTATGGCTACACCTTC
CDR3 protein: CASSLTEAYGYTF
D gene: -
V gene: TRBV7-2
J gene: TRBJ1-2
clone size: -

CDR3 DNA: TGTGCCAGCAGCTCCCGGGGAGTCCCAGATACGCAGTATTTT
CDR3 protein: CASSSRGVPDTQYF
D gene: -
V gene: TRBV11-2
J gene: TRBJ2-3
clone size: -

CDR3 DNA: TGTGCCAGTAGTACCGACAGGGGCCGACAGTACTTC
CDR3 protein: CASSTDRGRQYF
D gene: TRBD1
V gene: TRBV19
J gene: TRBJ2-7
clone size: -

CDR3 DNA: TGTGCTAGCAGCTTAGATCAGGGAGGGGGTGCAGAGACCCAGTACTTC
CDR3 protein: CASSLDQGGGAETQYF
D gene: -
V gene: TRBV7-7
J gene: TRBJ2-5
clone size: -

CDR3 DNA: TGTGCCAGCAGTCAGCCGGCGCGGAAGAACACTGAAGCTTTCTTT
CDR3 protein: CASSQPARKNTEAFF
D gene: -
V gene: TRBV28
J gene: TRBJ1-1
clone size: -

CDR3 DNA: TGCGCCAGCAGCCAGGCGGTGGGACAGGCCGGCGGCTACACCTTC
CDR3 protein: CASSQAVGQAGGYTF
D gene: TRBD1
V gene: TRBV4-3
J gene: TRBJ1-2
clone size: -

CDR3 DNA: TGTGCCAGCAGTGAGGGGCCTAGCACAGATACGCAGTATTTT
CDR3 protein: CASSEGPSTDTQYF
D gene: -
V gene: TRBV6-1
J gene: TRBJ2-3
clone size: -

CDR3 DNA: TGTGCTAGCCGGGGTATTAGCGGCACAGATACGCAGTATTTT
CDR3 protein: CASRGISGTDTQYF
D gene: -
V gene: TRBV12-5
J gene: TRBJ2-3
clone size: -

CDR3 DNA: TGCGCCAGCAGCTTGAGCAGGGGGGTTACTGAGACCCAGTACTTC
CDR3 protein: CASSLSRGVTETQYF
D gene: -
V gene: TRBV5-1
J gene: TRBJ2-5
clone size: -

CDR3 DNA: TGTGCCAGCAGCAAAGAGGCCCCAGGGAGCGGGACTAATGAAAAACTGTTTTTT
CDR3 protein: CASSKEAPGSGTNEKLFF
D gene: -
V gene: TRBV21-1
J gene: TRBJ1-4
clone size: few

CDR3 DNA: TGTGCCAGCAGCTTAACGGGTTTCATTAATGAAAAACTGTTTTTT
CDR3 protein: CASSLTGFINEKLFF
D gene: -
V gene: TRBV7-8
J gene: TRBJ1-4
clone size: -

CDR3 DNA: TGTGCCAGCAGTTACCCGGGAGTGATAGGGAATGAGCAGTACTTC
CDR3 protein: CASSYPGVIGNEQYF
D gene: -
V gene: TRBV6-2/TRBV6-3
J gene: TRBJ2-7
clone size: -

CDR3 DNA: TGTGCCAGCAGCTTAGATATGCAAGAGACCCAGTACTTC
CDR3 protein: CASSLDMQETQYF
D gene: -
V gene: TRBV11-3
J gene: TRBJ2-5
clone size: -

CDR3 DNA: TGTGCCAGCTCACCCCGACAGATCCACTACGAGCAGTACTTC
CDR3 protein: CASSPRQIHYEQYF
D gene: -
V gene: TRBV18
J gene: TRBJ2-7
clone size: -

CDR3 DNA: TGTGCCAGCAGCTTAACCTCAGCGGGCTACACCTTC
CDR3 protein: CASSLTSAGYTF
D gene: -
V gene: TRBV11-2
J gene: TRBJ1-2
clone size: -

CDR3 DNA: TGTGCCAGCGCACGGCAAGCGGAAAACACCATATATTTT
CDR3 protein: CASARQAENTIYF
D gene: -
V gene: TRBV3-1/TRBV3-2
J gene: TRBJ1-3
clone size: -

CDR3 DNA: TGTGCCAGCAGCCAACCAAAATACAGGGGGCGCGGGGAGACCCAGTACTTC
CDR3 protein: CASSQPKYRGRGETQYF
D gene: TRBD1
V gene: TRBV4-2
J gene: TRBJ2-5
clone size: many

CDR3 DNA: TGTGCCTGGAGTGTACGGGGATTTGGTTCACCCCTCCACTTT
CDR3 protein: CAWSVRGFGSPLHF
D gene: -
V gene: TRBV30
J gene: TRBJ1-6
clone size: -

CDR3 DNA: TGCAGCGTTGAAGATCATCGGTGGGGCAGGATGAACACTGAAGCTTTCTTT
CDR3 protein: CSVEDHRWGRMNTEAFF
D gene: -
V gene: TRBV29-1
J gene: TRBJ1-1
clone size: -

CDR3 DNA: TGTGCCTGCACCACCGGACAGGGGAATTCACCCCTCCACTTT
CDR3 protein: CACTTGQGNSPLHF
D gene: TRBD1
V gene: TRBV30
J gene: TRBJ1-6
clone size: -

CDR3 DNA: TGTGCCAGCAGCTTATTCAGGTCCACAGATACGCAGTATTTT
CDR3 protein: CASSLFRSTDTQYF
D gene: -
V gene: TRBV13
J gene: TRBJ2-3
clone size: -

CDR3 DNA: TGTGCCAGCTCACCATCTCCACAGTCTAGCACAGATACGCAGTATTTT
CDR3 protein: CASSPSPQSSTDTQYF
D gene: -
V gene: TRBV18
J gene: TRBJ2-3
clone size: once

CDR3 DNA: TGTGCCAGCACCCCCGGACAGGGCAACCCTACCCGCTGGGGAGAGCAGTACTTC
CDR3 protein: CASTPGQGNPTRWGEQYF
D gene: TRBD1
V gene: TRBV2
J gene: TRBJ2-7
clone size: -

CDR3 DNA: TGTGCCAGCTCATCTCGCTCGGACAGCACCGACCCAACTTTCTTT
CDR3 protein: CASSSRSDSTDPTFF
D gene: -
V gene: TRBV18
J gene: TRBJ1-1
clone size: few

CDR3 DNA: TGTGCCAGCAGTTACTTCAAGAATAGGGGCACTGAAGCTTTCTTT
CDR3 protein: CASSYFKNRGTEAFF
D gene: -
V gene: TRBV27
J gene: TRBJ1-1
clone size: -